This entry lists 30 T cell receptor beta chains sequenced from one sample in a study of shared clonotypes between healthy human individuals. TCRdb's copy holds only in-frame clones and misses some; the assay was immunoSEQ multiplex PCR. The table records some 1.4 million clones, around 95% of them present only once. The source material was naive CD4+ T cells sorted from blood. The subset was: CD45RA+ positively selected. These receptors originate from a man aged 25 to 40 in good health.

Notes on this clone: The sample carries other DNA sequences with the same CDR3. The V and J genes are TRBV7-3 and TRBJ2-3; D unclear. Germline CDR1 SGHTA, CDR2 FQGTGA. The ends were cut back, 0 bases at V and 0 bases at J, with 4 bases in the middle. CDR3 size: 14 residues. CDR3 nucleotide sequence: TGTGCCAGCAGCTTAACGGGTAGCACAGATACGCAGTATTTT. Residues: CASSLTGSTDTQYF.

V usage is TRBV30 and J usage is TRBJ2-7; D tentatively fits TRBD1 or TRBD2 (6 bases each). This CDR3 comprises 12 residues. Germline CDR1 GTSNPN, CDR2 SVGIG (reference sequence). Trimming cost V 5 bases and J 5 bases, with 13 bases left between them. CDR3 amino acids: CAWEGGTDEQYF. The CDR3 DNA follows: TGTGCCTGGGAGGGGGGTACGGACGAGCAGTACTTC.

The chain employs TRBV4-2 and TRBJ2-5; D may be TRBD1 (5 bases). V lost 4 bases to trimming and J lost 2 bases, with 14 bases between them. The germline CDR1 and CDR2 sequences are LGHNA and YNFKEQ. The CDR3 has 15 residues. As DNA, the CDR3 is TGTGCCAGCAGCCCCCCAGGGCGATTGCAAGAGACCCAGTACTTC. As protein: CASSPPGRLQETQYF.

The J gene is TRBJ1-5, the V gene TRBV10-1; TRBD1 matches at 10 bases. Trimming removed 5 bases from V and 8 bases from J; junction bases left unmatched: 6. This CDR3 comprises 14 residues. The germline V gene has CDR1 WNHNN and CDR2 SYGVQD (reference sequence). The DNA for the CDR3 is TGCGCCAGCAGTACCGGGACAGGGGTAAAGCCCCAGCATTTT. Its translation: CASSTGTGVKPQHF.

The V and J genes are TRBV5-1 and TRBJ1-4; D is ambiguous. The CDR3 consists of 15 residues. Germline CDR1 reads SGHRS; CDR2 reads YFSETQ. Trimming removed 6 bases at V and 6 bases at J, with 18 bases between. DNA for the CDR3: TGCGCCAGCACCCGGGAAAGCTGGAAGGATGAAAAACTGTTTTTT. Its translation: CASTRESWKDEKLFF.

This chain joins TRBV19 and TRBJ1-4; D gene ambiguous. The CDR3 is made up of 15 amino acids. The germline gives CDR1 LNHDA, CDR2 SQIVND (reference sequence). V was shortened by 5 bases and J by 3 bases, with 13 bases between the two germline ends. The CDR3 DNA sequence: TGTGCCAGTAGTGCCAGACGACGGGCTAATGAAAAACTGTTTTTT. Its translation: CASSARRRANEKLFF.

As to this clone: At the DNA level, this CDR3 is encoded by other sequences in the same sample as well. The gene calls are TRBV18 and TRBJ2-1; 8 bases map to TRBD2. V lost 2 bases to trimming and J lost 0 bases; unmatched junction nucleotides: 0. Germline V lookup: CDR1 KGHSH, CDR2 LQKENI. The CDR3 is 15 amino acids. The CDR3 spells CASSPGTSSYNEQFF. Here the CDR3 DNA reads TGTGCCAGCTCACCAGGGACTAGCTCCTACAATGAGCAGTTCTTC.

The V gene is TRBV27, the J gene TRBJ1-2, with TRBD1 as a possible D gene (6 bases). Trimming removed 2 bases from V and 8 bases from J, with 12 bases in between. The CDR3 sequence is 13 residues long. Germline loops: CDR1 MNHEY, CDR2 SMNVEV (reference sequence). CDR3 amino acids: CASSLIRGSGYTF. CDR3 nucleotide sequence: TGTGCCAGCAGTTTAATCAGGGGAAGCGGCTACACCTTC.

V and J are TRBV5-1 and TRBJ2-1; 11 nucleotides line up with TRBD2. This CDR3 has 14 amino acids. Germline CDR1 reads SGHRS; CDR2 reads YFSETQ. J lost 9 bases, V lost 4 bases, and 6 bases had no gene match. CDR3 nucleotides: TGCGCCAGCAGCACCGAACTAGCGGGGGTTGAGCAGTTCTTC. The encoded protein is CASSTELAGVEQFF.

The V call is TRBV10-1, the J call TRBJ2-7; possibly TRBD2 for D (5 bases). V dropped 4 bases and J dropped 4 bases, with 17 bases sitting between them. In germline, CDR1 is WNHNN, CDR2 SYGVQD (reference sequence). The CDR3 has 15 amino acids. The CDR3 spells CASSVGRGNFYEQYF. CDR3 nucleotide sequence: TGCGCCAGCAGTGTTGGACGGGGAAATTTTTACGAGCAGTACTTC.

Notes on this clone: Other DNA sequences in the same sample also yield this CDR3. The chain has TRBV9 and TRBJ2-7; D is possibly TRBD2 (6 bases). The CDR3 length is 14 residues. CDR1 and CDR2 (germline): SGDLS, YYNGEE. Trimming took off 0 bases at V and 1 base at J, with 8 bases between the two ends. CDR3 bases: TGTGCCAGCAGCGTAGGGACTATTTCCTACGAGCAGTACTTC. Its translation is CASSVGTISYEQYF.

The chain employs TRBV18 and TRBJ1-1; 8 bases map to TRBD1. Germline V gene sequence: CDR1 KGHSH, CDR2 LQKENI. Unmatched junction bases numbered 11, after V lost 4 bases and J lost 7 bases. The length of the CDR3 is 15 residues. The CDR3 bases are TGTGCCAGCTCACAAGCGTCAGGGGGCTTTAGTGAAGCTTTCTTT. Translation: CASSQASGGFSEAFF.

Here the CDR3 reads CASSQPGANVLTF. The CDR3 bases are TGTGCCAGCAGTCAACCCGGGGCCAACGTCCTGACTTTC. The J gene is TRBJ2-6, the V gene TRBV28, with D uncertain. CDR3 length: 13 amino acids. Germline V gives CDR1 MDHEN, CDR2 SYDVKM. With 5 bases removed from V and 4 bases from J, the gap between germline ends came to 6 bases.

The V call is TRBV29-1, the J call TRBJ2-5; 9 bases match TRBD2. Germline V CDR1 and CDR2: SQVTM, ANQGSEA. Trimming cost V 5 bases and J 4 bases; bases outside gene matches: 8. The CDR3 is made up of 14 amino acids. DNA for the CDR3: TGCAGCGTTATAGCGGGAGTCTTAGGAGAGACCCAGTACTTC. This sequence encodes CSVIAGVLGETQYF.

The chain carries TRBV5-4 and TRBJ2-1, with 8 bases fitting TRBD1. The V segment lost 4 bases and the J segment 4 bases; nucleotides outside the gene matches: 7. Germline CDR1 is SGHNT and CDR2 is YYREEE (reference sequence). The CDR3 totals 15 residues. The CDR3 reads CASSTGGQGYNEQFF. CDR3 DNA sequence: TGTGCCAGCAGCACCGGCGGACAGGGTTACAATGAGCAGTTCTTC.

The chain is built from TRBV2 and TRBJ2-1, with a weak D call TRBD2 (5 bases). Germline values: CDR1 SNHLY, CDR2 FYNNEI. With 6 bases removed from V and 2 bases from J, the gap between germline ends came to 11 bases. The CDR3 has 14 residues. The CDR3 DNA sequence: TGTGCCAGCAGACAAACTAGGACCTACAATGAGCAGTTCTTC. Its translation is CASRQTRTYNEQFF.

This clone was counted once. V and J are TRBV7-8 and TRBJ1-5, with D possibly matching TRBD1 (5 bases). The germline gives CDR1 SGHVS, CDR2 FQNEAQ. The V end lost 5 bases, the J end lost 0 bases, and 8 bases lay between the germline ends. The CDR3 length is 14 residues. As DNA, the CDR3 is TGTGCCAGCAGCCGTGGGGGTAGCAATCAGCCCCAGCATTTT. Translation gives CASSRGGSNQPQHF.

J is TRBJ2-1 and V is TRBV7-9; 7 bases are a match to TRBD1. CDR1 SEHNR and CDR2 FQNEAQ come from the germline V gene (reference sequence). The V gene end was trimmed by 1 base and the J gene end by 3 bases; junction bases not matched to a gene: 9. This CDR3 comprises 17 residues. CDR3 in DNA: TGTGCCAGCAGCTTAGAGGTTCAGGACAGGTACTACAATGAGCAGTTCTTC. Protein: CASSLEVQDRYYNEQFF.

V is TRBV11-2 and J is TRBJ1-1; TRBD1 might be the D (5 bases). Trimming removed 6 bases at V and 4 bases at J, with 6 bases between. From germline, CDR1 is SGHAT and CDR2 FQNNGV. The CDR3 is made up of 11 amino acids. The CDR3 sequence: CASRGLTEAFF. CDR3 coding DNA: TGTGCCAGCAGGGGGCTCACTGAAGCTTTCTTT.

The table lists this clone with a few counts. This specimen includes other DNA sequences encoding the same CDR3. In DNA form, the CDR3 reads TGCGCCAGCAGCTGGGACAGGGACTATGGCTACACCTTC. Translated, it gives CASSWDRDYGYTF. V gene TRBV5-1 combines with J gene TRBJ1-2; the match to TRBD1 covers 9 bases. CDR1 is SGHRS and CDR2 is YFSETQ in the germline V gene. The CDR3 extends over 13 amino acids. With V trimmed by 3 bases and J by 3 bases, 0 bases remained unmatched.

The chain is built from TRBV19 and TRBJ1-2; maybe TRBD1 (5 bases). V lost 7 bases and J lost 8, with 11 bases in between. CDR1 LNHDA and CDR2 SQIVND come from the germline V gene (reference sequence). The CDR3 covers 11 residues. The CDR3 here is CASTGVGGYTF. In DNA, the CDR3 is TGTGCCAGTACGGGGGTTGGGGGCTACACCTTC. Full variable domain (missing parts from reference TRBV19 and TRBJ1-2): DGGITQSPKYLFRKEGQNVTLSCEQNLNHDAMYWYRQDPGQGLRLIYYSQIVNDFQKGDIAEGYSVSREKKESFPLTVTSAQKNPTAFYLCASTGVGGYTFGSGTRLTVV.

The chain recombines TRBV19 with TRBJ2-4; 10 nucleotides agree with TRBD2. The length of the CDR3 is 16 residues. Germline V gives CDR1 LNHDA, CDR2 SQIVND (reference sequence). Trimming at V came to 5 bases and at J to 2 bases, leaving 6 bases not matched to a gene. CDR3 sequence: CASSGGAGGPKNIQYF. The CDR3 DNA sequence: TGTGCCAGTAGTGGTGGAGCGGGAGGGCCCAAAAACATTCAGTACTTC.

The chain combines TRBV6-5 with TRBJ2-7; 7 nucleotides line up with TRBD1. This CDR3 has 12 residues. Trimming cost V 6 bases and J 3 bases; bases outside gene matches: 2. CDR1 and CDR2 from the germline V gene are MNHEY and SVGAGI. As DNA, the CDR3 is TGTGCCAGCAGACAGGGGATCTACGAGCAGTACTTC. Amino acid sequence: CASRQGIYEQYF.

The chain employs TRBV29-1 and TRBJ1-2; the D is unclear. The CDR3 consists of 11 residues. V shed 3 bases and J shed 7 bases, with 9 bases lying between them. Germline V gene lookup returns CDR1 SQVTM and CDR2 ANQGSEA. DNA of the CDR3: TGCAGCGTTGAGTTAGCGACTGGCTACACCTTC. Protein: CSVELATGYTF.

The rearrangement uses TRBV10-1 and TRBJ2-7; D is uncertain. Germline CDR1 and CDR2: WNHNN and SYGVQD (reference sequence). The CDR3 has 13 amino acids. The ends were cut back, 5 bases at V and 3 bases at J, with 11 bases in the middle. The CDR3 protein is CASSPRPDYEQYF. CDR3 bases: TGCGCCAGCAGTCCCAGACCAGACTACGAGCAGTACTTC.

The genes are TRBV6-1 and TRBJ1-3; D perhaps matches TRBD1 (6 bases). CDR1 is MNHNS, CDR2 SASEGT, per germline. The CDR3 totals 11 residues. Trimming cost V 8 bases and J 8 bases, with 10 bases left between them. For the CDR3, the DNA is TGTGCCAGCGGCCGACAGGACACCATATATTTT. Protein sequence: CASGRQDTIYF.

The rearrangement uses TRBV13 and TRBJ2-1; D possibly corresponds to TRBD2 (6 bases). This CDR3 has 17 amino acids. From germline, CDR1 is PRHDT and CDR2 FYEKMQ (reference sequence). Between the trimmed V and J ends, which lost 4 bases and 1 base, there was a span of 17 bases. The DNA for the CDR3 is TGTGCCAGCAGCTACCTAGCTGGAGGGAGATCCTACAATGAGCAGTTCTTC. It yields the protein CASSYLAGGRSYNEQFF.

V gene TRBV28 combines with J gene TRBJ2-6, with a possible D match to TRBD1 (6 bases). The CDR3 spans 16 residues. Trimming shortened V by 5 bases and J by 1 base, and 12 bases separated the two germline ends. Germline lookup yields CDR1 MDHEN and CDR2 SYDVKM. Here the CDR3 reads CASSTPTGSGANVLTF. The DNA for the CDR3 is TGTGCCAGCAGTACCCCGACAGGATCTGGGGCCAACGTCCTGACTTTC.

This chain links TRBV5-1 with TRBJ1-4; 9 positions agree with TRBD1. Trimming took 3 bases from V and 6 from J; bases not matched to a gene: 6. Germline lookup yields CDR1 SGHRS and CDR2 YFSETQ. The CDR3 is 15 amino acids. The CDR3: CASSYKQGAHEKLFF. CDR3 nucleotide sequence: TGCGCCAGCAGCTACAAACAGGGGGCGCATGAAAAACTGTTTTTT.

The chain combines TRBV2 with TRBJ2-2; weak D call: TRBD2 (6 bases). The CDR3 consists of 15 residues. Per germline, CDR1 SNHLY and CDR2 FYNNEI. V dropped 2 bases and J dropped 1 base, with 8 bases sitting between them. CDR3 nucleotides: TGTGCCAGCAGTGAATTAGCGGTGAACACCGGGGAGCTGTTTTTT. This sequence encodes CASSELAVNTGELFF.